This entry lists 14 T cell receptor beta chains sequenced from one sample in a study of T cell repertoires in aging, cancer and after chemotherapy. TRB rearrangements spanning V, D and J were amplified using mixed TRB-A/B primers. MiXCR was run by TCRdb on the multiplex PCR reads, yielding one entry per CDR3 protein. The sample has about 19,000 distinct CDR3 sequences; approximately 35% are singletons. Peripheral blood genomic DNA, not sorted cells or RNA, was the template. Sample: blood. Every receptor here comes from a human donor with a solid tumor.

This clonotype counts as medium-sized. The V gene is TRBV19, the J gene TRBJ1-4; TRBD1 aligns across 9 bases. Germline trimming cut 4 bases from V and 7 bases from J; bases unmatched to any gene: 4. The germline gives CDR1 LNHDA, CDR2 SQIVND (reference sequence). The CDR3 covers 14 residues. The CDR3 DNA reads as TGTGCCAGTAGTACCGGACAGGGGTTTGAAAAACTGTTTTTT. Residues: CASSTGQGFEKLFF.

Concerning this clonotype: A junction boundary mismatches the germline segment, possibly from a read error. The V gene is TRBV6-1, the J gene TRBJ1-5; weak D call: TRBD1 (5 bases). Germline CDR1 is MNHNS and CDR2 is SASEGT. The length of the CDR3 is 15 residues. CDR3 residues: CASIENWGIGQPQHF. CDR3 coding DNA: TGTGCCAGCATTGAAAATTGGGGGATTGGGCAGCCCCAGCATTTT.

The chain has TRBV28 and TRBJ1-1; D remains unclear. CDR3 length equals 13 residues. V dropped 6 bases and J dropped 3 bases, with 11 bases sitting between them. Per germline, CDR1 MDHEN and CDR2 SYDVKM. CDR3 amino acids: CASRSPGDTEAFF. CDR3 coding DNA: TGTGCCAGCAGATCACCTGGGGACACTGAAGCTTTCTTT.

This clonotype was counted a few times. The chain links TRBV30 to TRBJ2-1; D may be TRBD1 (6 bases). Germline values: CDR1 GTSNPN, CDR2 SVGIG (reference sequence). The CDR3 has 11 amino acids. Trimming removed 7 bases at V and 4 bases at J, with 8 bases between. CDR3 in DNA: TGTGCCTCTACAGGGTACAATGAGCAGTTCTTC. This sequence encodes CASTGYNEQFF.

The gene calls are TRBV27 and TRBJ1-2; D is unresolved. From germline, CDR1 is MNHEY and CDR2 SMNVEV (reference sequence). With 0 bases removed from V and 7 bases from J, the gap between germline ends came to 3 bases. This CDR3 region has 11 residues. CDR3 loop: CASSLSSGYTF. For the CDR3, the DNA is TGTGCCAGCAGTTTATCGTCTGGCTACACCTTC.

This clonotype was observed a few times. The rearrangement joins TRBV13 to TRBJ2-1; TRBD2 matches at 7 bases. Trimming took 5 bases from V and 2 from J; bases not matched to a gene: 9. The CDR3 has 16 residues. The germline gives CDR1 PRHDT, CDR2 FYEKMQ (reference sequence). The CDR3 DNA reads TGTGCCAGCAGCGGAGGCGGGAGTTTGACCTACAATGAGCAGTTCTTC. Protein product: CASSGGGSLTYNEQFF. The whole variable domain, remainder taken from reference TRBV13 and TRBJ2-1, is AAGVIQSPRHLIKEKRETATLKCYPIPRHDTVYWYQQGPGQDPQFLISFYEKMQSDKGSIPDRFSAQQFSDYHSELNMSSLELGDSALYFCASSGGGSLTYNEQFFGPGTRLTVL.

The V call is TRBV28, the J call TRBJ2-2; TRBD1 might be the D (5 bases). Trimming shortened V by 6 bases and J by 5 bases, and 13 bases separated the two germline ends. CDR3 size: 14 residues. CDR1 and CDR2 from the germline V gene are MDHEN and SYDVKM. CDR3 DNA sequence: TGTGCCAGCAGCACTCCAGGGCGGACCGGGGAGCTGTTTTTT. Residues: CASSTPGRTGELFF.

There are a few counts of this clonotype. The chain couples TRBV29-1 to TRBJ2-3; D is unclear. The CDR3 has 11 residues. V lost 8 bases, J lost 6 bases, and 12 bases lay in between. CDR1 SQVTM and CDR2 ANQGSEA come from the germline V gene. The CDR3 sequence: CSPRIFDTQYF. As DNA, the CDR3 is TGCAGCCCACGTATTTTTGATACGCAGTATTTT.

The CDR3 protein is CASSSPGGREQFF. In nucleotides, the CDR3 is TGTGCCAGCTCAAGTCCAGGGGGTCGGGAGCAGTTCTTC. The chain carries TRBV18 and TRBJ2-1; 7 nucleotides align to TRBD1. V lost 5 bases to trimming and J lost 10 bases; unmatched junction nucleotides: 8. The germline V gene has CDR1 KGHSH and CDR2 LQKENI. The length of the CDR3 is 13 residues.

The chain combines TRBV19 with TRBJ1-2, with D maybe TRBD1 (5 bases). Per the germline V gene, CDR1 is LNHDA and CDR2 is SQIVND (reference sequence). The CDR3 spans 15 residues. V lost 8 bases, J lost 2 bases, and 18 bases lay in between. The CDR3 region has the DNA TGTGCCAGTTGGGACCGAAGGGAAGAGAACTATGGCTACACCTTC. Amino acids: CASWDRREENYGYTF. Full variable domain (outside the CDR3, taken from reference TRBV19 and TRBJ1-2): DGGITQSPKYLFRKEGQNVTLSCEQNLNHDAMYWYRQDPGQGLRLIYYSQIVNDFQKGDIAEGYSVSREKKESFPLTVTSAQKNPTAFYLCASWDRREENYGYTFGSGTRLTVV.

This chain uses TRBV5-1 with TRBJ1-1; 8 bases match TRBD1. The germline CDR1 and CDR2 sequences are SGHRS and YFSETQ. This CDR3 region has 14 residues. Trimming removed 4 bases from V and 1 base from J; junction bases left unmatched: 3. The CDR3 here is CASSPGQGNTEAFF. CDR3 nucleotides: TGCGCCAGCAGCCCAGGACAGGGGAACACTGAAGCTTTCTTT. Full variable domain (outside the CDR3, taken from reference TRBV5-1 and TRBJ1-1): KAGVTQTPRYLIKTRGQQVTLSCSPISGHRSVSWYQQTPGQGLQFLFEYFSETQRNKGNFPGRFSGRQFSNSRSEMNVSTLELGDSALYLCASSPGQGNTEAFFGQGTRLTVV.

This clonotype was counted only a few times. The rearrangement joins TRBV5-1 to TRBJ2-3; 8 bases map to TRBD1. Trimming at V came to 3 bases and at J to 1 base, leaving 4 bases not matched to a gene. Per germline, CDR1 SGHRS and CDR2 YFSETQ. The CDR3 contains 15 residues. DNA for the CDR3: TGCGCCAGCAGCTCAATGACAGGGGGCACAGATACGCAGTATTTT. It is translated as CASSSMTGGTDTQYF.

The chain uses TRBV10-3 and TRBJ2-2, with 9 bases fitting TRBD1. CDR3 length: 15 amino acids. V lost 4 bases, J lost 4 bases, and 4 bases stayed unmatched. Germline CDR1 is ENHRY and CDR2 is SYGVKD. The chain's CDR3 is CAISGGQGVTGELFF. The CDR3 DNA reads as TGTGCCATCAGTGGGGGACAGGGTGTCACCGGGGAGCTGTTTTTT.

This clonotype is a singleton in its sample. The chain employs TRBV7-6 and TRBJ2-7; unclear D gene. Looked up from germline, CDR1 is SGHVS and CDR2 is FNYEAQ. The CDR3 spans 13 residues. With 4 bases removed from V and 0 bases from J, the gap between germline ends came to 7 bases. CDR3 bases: TGTGCCAGCAGCTCGACCCCCTCCTACGAGCAGTACTTC. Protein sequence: CASSSTPSYEQYF. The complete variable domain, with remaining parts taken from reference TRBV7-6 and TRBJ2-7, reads GAGVSQSPRYKVTKRGQDVALRCDPISGHVSLYWYRQALGQGPEFLTYFNYEAQQDKSGLPNDRFSAERPEGSISTLTIQRTEQRDSAMYRCASSSTPSYEQYFGPGTRLTVT.